Detailed here is one TCR beta chain. This record belongs to a study of blood T cell repertoires in COVID-19. TCRdb's table, derived via immunoSEQ multiplex PCR, lists solely in-frame clones and lacks some. The sample has 120,000 to 150,000 clones; more than 75% are singletons. The CDR3 contains 15 residues. V was pared by 3 bases and J by 4 bases, with 9 bases of the junction left unmatched. CDR1 and CDR2 (germline): MDHEN, SYDVKM. The clonotype originates from a woman between 50 and 59 years old with active or convalescent COVID-19. The chain combines TRBV28 with TRBJ2-7, with TRBD2 matching 7 bases. Sequencing input: peripheral blood. CDR3 DNA: TGTGCCAGCAGTTTGTGGGGGAGGGCGCTGTACGAGCAGTACTTC. This translates into CASSLWGRALYEQYF.